This T cell receptor (beta chain) stems from a study of OX40 agonist ivuxolimab in advanced cancers. The assay was immunoSEQ multiplex PCR, and TCRdb's table has in-frame clones only and misses some. The top ten clones hold more than 13% of a sample with about 47,000 clones, 70% to 90% of them seen once. The V gene lost 7 bases and the J gene lost 6 bases, with 14 bases spanning the gap. The CDR3 has 13 residues. Per the germline V gene, CDR1 is MNHNS and CDR2 is SASEGT. V usage is TRBV6-1 and J usage is TRBJ2-3; D gene ambiguous. The receptor's source is an adult with an advanced solid tumor such as melanoma, head and neck, liver or kidney cancer. The specimen comprised CD4+ or CD8+ T cells sorted from blood, sampled in a trial of the OX40 agonist ivuxolimab. This CDR3 reads CASIFRPPDTQYF. The CDR3 region has the DNA TGTGCCAGCATCTTTCGACCCCCCGATACGCAGTATTTT.